A selection of T cell receptor beta chains follows, all from one sample in a study of shared T cell receptors in the human thymus. Method: immunoSEQ multiplex PCR; TCRdb's copy keeps in-frame clones and lacks some. The repertoire holds hundreds of thousands of clones, with about 89% as singletons. The same data also contributed to another study, on human thymus T cells.

The sequencing sample was made of thymocytes. These receptors were obtained from a boy under two years old with a congenital heart defect. The CDR3 runs from the conserved cysteine through the conserved F or W. A D gene is named only where the DNA matches it firmly. Not every row has a clone size; where given, it reads once, few, many or a size class.

j_call,clone_size,d_call,v_call,cdr3_aa,cdr3_nt
TRBJ2-7,-,-,TRBV6-1,CASTLSYEQYF,TGTGCCAGCACCCTGTCCTACGAGCAGTACTTC
TRBJ1-1,-,-,TRBV28,CASSLSDTEAFF,TGTGCCAGCAGTTTATCAGACACTGAAGCTTTCTTT
TRBJ2-7,-,TRBD1,TRBV28,CASSYYRDRPYEQYF,TGTGCCAGCAGTTACTACCGGGACAGACCCTACGAGCAGTACTTC
TRBJ1-1,-,TRBD1,TRBV6-1,CASSDLGTGFLLAFF,TGTGCCAGCAGTGACCTCGGGACAGGGTTTTTGCTAGCTTTCTTT
TRBJ1-2,once,-,TRBV5-1,CASSPRGEGSYGYTF,TGCGCCAGCAGCCCTCGCGGGGAAGGTAGCTATGGCTACACCTTC
TRBJ1-1,-,-,TRBV6-1,CASSEGRYSMNTEAFF,TGTGCCAGCAGTGAGGGCAGGTACTCCATGAACACTGAAGCTTTCTTT
TRBJ1-3,-,-,TRBV5-4,CASSLANGLGNTIYF,TGTGCCAGCAGCTTGGCGAACGGACTTGGAAACACCATATATTTT
TRBJ2-7,few,TRBD2,TRBV28,CASSLIPGLAGAVWELGYEQYF,TGTGCCAGCAGTTTAATCCCCGGACTAGCGGGAGCGGTCTGGGAACTTGGCTACGAGCAGTACTTC
TRBJ2-7,-,-,TRBV28,CASSPTHRSYEQYF,TGTGCCAGCAGTCCCACCCACAGGTCCTACGAGCAGTACTTC
TRBJ2-2,-,-,TRBV15,CATSRGWTNTGELFF,TGTGCCACCAGCAGGGGCTGGACGAACACCGGGGAGCTGTTTTTT
TRBJ1-2,-,TRBD1,TRBV28,CATTGQGRYYGYTF,TGTGCCACAACCGGACAGGGGCGATACTATGGCTACACCTTC
TRBJ2-6,-,-,TRBV14,CASSQGTDNLPGANVLTF,TGTGCCAGCAGCCAAGGGACGGACAATTTACCTGGGGCCAACGTCCTGACTTTC
TRBJ2-3,-,-,TRBV28,CASLGPTSDTQYF,TGTGCCAGCCTGGGGCCGACGTCAGATACGCAGTATTTT
TRBJ1-1,-,TRBD1,TRBV7-2,CASSPNDRVYEAFF,TGTGCCAGCAGCCCAAACGACAGGGTGTATGAAGCTTTCTTT
TRBJ2-2,once,TRBD2,TRBV9,CASSVETSGNTGELFF,TGTGCCAGCAGCGTAGAAACTAGCGGGAACACCGGGGAGCTGTTTTTT
TRBJ2-2,-,-,TRBV7-2,CASSLISGNSTGELFF,TGTGCCAGCAGCTTGATCTCGGGTAACTCAACCGGGGAGCTGTTTTTT
TRBJ2-1,-,-,TRBV4-3,CASSQDLVSGPSYNEQFF,TGCGCCAGCAGCCAAGATCTCGTAAGCGGACCCTCCTACAATGAGCAGTTCTTC
TRBJ2-5,-,TRBD2,TRBV9,CASSVEGAGGWGTQYF,TGTGCCAGCAGCGTAGAGGGAGCGGGAGGGTGGGGGACCCAGTACTTC
TRBJ1-1,-,-,TRBV10-3,CAIRGDRLPEAFF,TGTGCCATCAGGGGAGACAGGTTGCCTGAAGCTTTCTTT
TRBJ1-4,-,-,TRBV6-1,CASSEGAFTNEKLFF,TGTGCCAGCAGTGAAGGGGCCTTTACTAATGAAAAACTGTTTTTT
TRBJ1-5,-,-,TRBV7-2,CASSLEQFYSNQPQHF,TGTGCCAGCAGCTTAGAACAGTTTTATAGCAATCAGCCCCAGCATTTT
TRBJ1-2,-,-,TRBV5-6,CASSLRGNYGYTF,TGTGCCAGCAGCTTGAGGGGGAATTATGGCTACACCTTC
TRBJ2-7,-,TRBD2,TRBV15,CATSRDRRLAGFLEKLLHEQYF,TGTGCCACCAGCAGAGATCGGCGTCTAGCGGGGTTCCTGGAGAAGCTCCTCCACGAGCAGTACTTC
TRBJ2-1,-,-,TRBV4-3,CASSQASGGSSDEQFF,TGCGCCAGCAGCCAAGCATCAGGGGGGAGTTCCGATGAGCAGTTCTTC
TRBJ2-2,-,TRBD2,TRBV19,CASSISGRAFGNTGELFF,TGTGCCAGTAGTATTAGCGGGAGGGCGTTCGGGAACACCGGGGAGCTGTTTTTT
TRBJ1-3,-,-,TRBV6-5,CASSYQGGNTIYF,TGTGCCAGCAGTTATCAGGGAGGAAACACCATATATTTT
TRBJ1-6,-,-,TRBV7-7,CASSLGGHGDSPLHF,TGTGCTAGCAGCTTAGGGGGACACGGGGATTCACCCCTCCACTTT
TRBJ1-2,-,-,TRBV4-1,CASSQTRRTAYGYTF,TGCGCCAGCAGCCAAACCCGGAGGACAGCCTATGGCTACACCTTC
TRBJ2-2,-,TRBD1,TRBV7-9,CASSSTGTGATPELFF,TGTGCCAGCAGCTCTACCGGGACAGGGGCCACCCCGGAGCTGTTTTTT
TRBJ2-1,-,-,TRBV9,CASSVRDLGYNEQFF,TGTGCCAGCAGCGTACGGGACTTAGGGTACAATGAGCAGTTCTTC
TRBJ1-3,few,-,TRBV2,CATRQVGFVGNTIYF,TGTGCCACTCGACAGGTCGGGTTTGTGGGAAACACCATATATTTT
TRBJ2-5,-,-,TRBV5-1,CASSLGTRAKTQYF,TGCGCCAGCAGCTTGGGGACACGAGCAAAGACCCAGTACTTC
TRBJ1-1,few,TRBD1,TRBV5-1,CASSLGGHRTGEGTEAFF,TGCGCCAGCAGCTTGGGCGGCCATCGGACAGGGGAGGGGACTGAAGCTTTCTTT
TRBJ2-5,once,-,TRBV9,CASSVVQEGGTQYF,TGTGCCAGCAGCGTAGTTCAGGAGGGAGGGACCCAGTACTTC
TRBJ2-2,-,-,TRBV5-1,CASSLGVSGNTGELFF,TGCGCCAGCAGCTTGGGCGTTAGCGGGAACACCGGGGAGCTGTTTTTT
TRBJ2-5,-,TRBD1,TRBV18,CASSPRTGGVGETQYF,TGTGCCAGCTCACCCCGGACAGGGGGTGTTGGAGAGACCCAGTACTTC
TRBJ2-7,-,-,TRBV27,CASRGDRGEQYF,TGTGCCAGTCGGGGGGATAGGGGGGAGCAGTACTTC
TRBJ2-3,-,TRBD2,TRBV27,CASSEERGQSGTQYF,TGTGCCAGCAGCGAGGAGCGGGGGCAATCGGGGACGCAGTATTTT
TRBJ1-6,-,TRBD1,TRBV7-8,CASSLALWDRMSSYNSPLHF,TGTGCCAGCAGCTTAGCGCTCTGGGACAGGATGAGCTCCTATAATTCACCCCTCCACTTT
TRBJ1-2,-,-,TRBV29-1,CSVEPDKSFTF,TGCAGCGTTGAACCGGACAAGTCGTTCACCTTC